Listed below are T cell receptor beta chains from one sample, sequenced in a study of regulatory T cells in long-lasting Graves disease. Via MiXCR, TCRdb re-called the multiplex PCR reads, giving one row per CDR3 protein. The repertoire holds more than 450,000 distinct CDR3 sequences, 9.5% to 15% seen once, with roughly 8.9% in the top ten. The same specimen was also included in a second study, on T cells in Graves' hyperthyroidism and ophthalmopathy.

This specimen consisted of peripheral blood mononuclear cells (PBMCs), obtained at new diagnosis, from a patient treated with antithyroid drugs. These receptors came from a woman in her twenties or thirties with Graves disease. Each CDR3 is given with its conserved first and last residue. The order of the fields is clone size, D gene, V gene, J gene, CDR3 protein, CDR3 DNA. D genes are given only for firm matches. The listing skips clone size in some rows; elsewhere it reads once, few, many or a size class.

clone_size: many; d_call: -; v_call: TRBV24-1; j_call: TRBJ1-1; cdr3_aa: CATSSTANTEAFF; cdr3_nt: TGTGCCACCAGTTCAACGGCGAACACTGAAGCTTTCTTT
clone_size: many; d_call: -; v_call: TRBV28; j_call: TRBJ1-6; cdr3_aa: CASSFSFMSPANNSPLHF; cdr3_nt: TGTGCCAGCAGTTTCTCATTTATGAGTCCCGCAAATAATTCACCCCTCCACTTT
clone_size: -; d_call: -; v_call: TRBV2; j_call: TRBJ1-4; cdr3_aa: CASSEAYVGEVFFPNEKLFF; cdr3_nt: TGTGCCAGCAGTGAAGCCTACGTAGGGGAGGTTTTTTTCCCTAATGAAAAACTGTTTTTT
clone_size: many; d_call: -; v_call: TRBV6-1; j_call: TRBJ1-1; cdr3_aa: CASTQTGEPGTEAFF; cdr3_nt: TGTGCCAGCACCCAGACAGGCGAGCCGGGGACTGAAGCTTTCTTT
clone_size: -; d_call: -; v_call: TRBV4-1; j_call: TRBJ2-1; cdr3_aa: CASSQDHVGRSYNEQFF; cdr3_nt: TGCGCCAGCAGCCAAGATCATGTGGGTAGGTCCTACAATGAGCAGTTCTTC
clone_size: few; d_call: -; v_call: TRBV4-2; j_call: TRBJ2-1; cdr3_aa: CASSQDPRMGTWEQFF; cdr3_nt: TGTGCCAGCAGCCAAGATCCCCGTATGGGTACTTGGGAGCAGTTCTTC
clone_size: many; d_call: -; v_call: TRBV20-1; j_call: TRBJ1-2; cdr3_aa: CSARDNRGYTF; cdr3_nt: TGCAGTGCTAGAGATAATAGGGGCTACACCTTC
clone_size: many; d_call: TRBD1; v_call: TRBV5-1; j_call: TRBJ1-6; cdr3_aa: CASSYYPRQGSNSPLHF; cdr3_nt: TGCGCCAGCAGCTACTACCCCAGACAGGGATCCAATTCACCCCTCCACTTT
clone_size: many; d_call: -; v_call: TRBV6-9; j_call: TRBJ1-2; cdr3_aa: CASSYAGWPDYGYTF; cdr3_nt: TGTGCCAGCAGTTACGCAGGGTGGCCGGACTATGGCTACACCTTC
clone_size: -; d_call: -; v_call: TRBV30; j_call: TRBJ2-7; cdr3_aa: CAWSVQQGDEQYF; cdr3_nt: TGTGCCTGGAGTGTACAACAGGGTGATGAGCAGTACTTC
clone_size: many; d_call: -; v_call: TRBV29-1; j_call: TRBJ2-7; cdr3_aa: CSVAGGSSYEQYF; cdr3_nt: TGCAGCGTTGCCGGTGGGAGCTCCTACGAGCAGTACTTC
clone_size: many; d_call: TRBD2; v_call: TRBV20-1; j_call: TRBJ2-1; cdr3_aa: CSARERKLAKNEQFF; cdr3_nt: TGCAGTGCTAGAGAGAGAAAACTAGCGAAGAATGAGCAGTTCTTC
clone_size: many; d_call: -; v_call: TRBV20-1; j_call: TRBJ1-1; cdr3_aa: CSARSMDTEAFF; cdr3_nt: TGCAGTGCTAGAAGCATGGACACTGAAGCTTTCTTT
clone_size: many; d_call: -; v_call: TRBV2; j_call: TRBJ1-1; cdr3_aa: CASSAYRVKTEAFF; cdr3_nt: TGTGCCAGCAGTGCATACAGGGTTAAAACTGAAGCTTTCTTT
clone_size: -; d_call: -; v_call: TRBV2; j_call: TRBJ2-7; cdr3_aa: CASRGPGPLEQYF; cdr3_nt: TGTGCCAGCAGGGGACCCGGGCCCCTGGAGCAGTACTTC
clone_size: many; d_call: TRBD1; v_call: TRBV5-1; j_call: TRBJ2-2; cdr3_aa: CASSLDNRGSTGELFF; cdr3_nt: TGCGCCAGCAGCTTGGATAACAGGGGTAGCACCGGGGAGCTGTTTTTT
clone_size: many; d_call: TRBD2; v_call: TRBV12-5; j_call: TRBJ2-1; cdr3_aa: CASGYGLAGADEQFF; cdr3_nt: TGTGCTAGTGGTTATGGACTAGCGGGAGCTGATGAGCAGTTCTTC
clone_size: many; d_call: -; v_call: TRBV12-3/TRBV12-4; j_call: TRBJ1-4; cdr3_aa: CASSYRTAEKLFF; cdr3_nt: TGTGCCAGCAGTTATCGGACGGCTGAAAAACTGTTTTTT
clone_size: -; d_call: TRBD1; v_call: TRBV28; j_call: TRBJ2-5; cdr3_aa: CASSPRLDRGQQETQYF; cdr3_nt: TGTGCCAGCAGTCCCCGATTGGACAGGGGGCAGCAAGAGACCCAGTACTTC
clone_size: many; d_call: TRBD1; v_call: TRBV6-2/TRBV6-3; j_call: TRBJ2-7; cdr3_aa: CASRQPTLRDSYEQYF; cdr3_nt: TGTGCCAGCAGGCAACCGACTTTACGGGACAGCTACGAGCAGTACTTC
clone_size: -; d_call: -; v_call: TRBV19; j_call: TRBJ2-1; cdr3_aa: CASSIPGLHNEQFF; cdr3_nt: TGTGCCAGTAGTATCCCGGGACTCCACAATGAGCAGTTCTTC
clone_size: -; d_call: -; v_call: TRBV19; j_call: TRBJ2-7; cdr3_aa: CASSNEREPYEQYF; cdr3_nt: TGTGCCAGTAGTAATGAACGGGAACCCTACGAGCAGTACTTC
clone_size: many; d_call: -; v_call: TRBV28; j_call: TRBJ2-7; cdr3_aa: CASRIMEGDGSYEQYF; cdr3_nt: TGTGCCAGCAGAATCATGGAGGGGGACGGATCCTACGAGCAGTACTTC
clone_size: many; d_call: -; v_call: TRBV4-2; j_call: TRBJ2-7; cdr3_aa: CASSQDWTYEQYF; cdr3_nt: TGTGCCAGCAGCCAAGATTGGACCTACGAGCAGTACTTC
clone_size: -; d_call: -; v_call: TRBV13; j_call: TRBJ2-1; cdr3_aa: CASSLTTRGVGNEQFF; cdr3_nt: TGTGCCAGCAGCTTGACCACTAGAGGGGTCGGCAATGAGCAGTTCTTC
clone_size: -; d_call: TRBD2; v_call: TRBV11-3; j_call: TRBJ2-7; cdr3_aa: CASTDIAGSRYEQYF; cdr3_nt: TGTGCCAGTACTGACATAGCGGGCTCTAGGTACGAGCAGTACTTC
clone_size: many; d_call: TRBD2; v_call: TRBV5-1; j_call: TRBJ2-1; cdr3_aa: CASSWWTRNNEQFF; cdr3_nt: TGCGCCAGCAGCTGGTGGACTAGGAACAATGAGCAGTTCTTC
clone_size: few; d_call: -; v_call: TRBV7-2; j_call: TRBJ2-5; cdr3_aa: CASSLDRYQETQYF; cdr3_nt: TGTGCCAGCAGCTTAGACAGGTACCAAGAGACCCAGTACTTC
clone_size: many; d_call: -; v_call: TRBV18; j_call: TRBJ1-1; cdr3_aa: CASRIQQMNTEAFF; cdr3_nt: TGTGCCAGCCGAATACAACAGATGAACACTGAAGCTTTCTTT
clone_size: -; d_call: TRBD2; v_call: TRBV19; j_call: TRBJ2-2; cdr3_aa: CASRTGGGSTGELFF; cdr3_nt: TGTGCCAGTAGGACCGGGGGGGGAAGTACCGGGGAGCTGTTTTTT
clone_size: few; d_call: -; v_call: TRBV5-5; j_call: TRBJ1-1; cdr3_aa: CASRPVRVNTEAFF; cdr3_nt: TGTGCCAGCAGACCCGTTCGAGTGAACACTGAAGCTTTCTTT
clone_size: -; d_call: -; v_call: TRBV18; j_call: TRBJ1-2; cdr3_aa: CASSPNTGFNYGYTF; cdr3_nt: TGTGCCAGCTCACCAAATACAGGGTTTAACTATGGCTACACCTTC
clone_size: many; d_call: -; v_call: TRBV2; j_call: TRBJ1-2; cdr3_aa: CASSVEQDSGYTF; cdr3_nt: TGTGCCAGCAGTGTTGAGCAAGATAGTGGCTACACCTTC
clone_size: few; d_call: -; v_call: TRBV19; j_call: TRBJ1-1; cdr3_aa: CASSPDSPLSTEAFF; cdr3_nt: TGTGCCAGTAGTCCGGACAGCCCTTTGAGCACTGAAGCTTTCTTT
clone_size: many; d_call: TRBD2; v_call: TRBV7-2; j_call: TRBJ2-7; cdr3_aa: CASSLESSREGLYEQYF; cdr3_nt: TGTGCCAGCAGCTTAGAGTCTTCGCGGGAGGGATTGTACGAGCAGTACTTC
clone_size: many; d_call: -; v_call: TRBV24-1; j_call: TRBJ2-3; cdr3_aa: CATSGPSTAPHTQYF; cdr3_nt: TGTGCCACCAGTGGCCCAAGTACAGCACCTCATACGCAGTATTTT
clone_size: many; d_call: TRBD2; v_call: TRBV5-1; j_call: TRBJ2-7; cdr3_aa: CASSPVAGDSYEQYF; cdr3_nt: TGCGCCAGCAGCCCGGTAGCGGGAGATAGCTACGAGCAGTACTTC
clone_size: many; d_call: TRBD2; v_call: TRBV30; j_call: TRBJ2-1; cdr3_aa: CAWNPRVLAGEGDEQFF; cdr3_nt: TGTGCCTGGAACCCCCGGGTGTTAGCGGGAGAGGGGGATGAGCAGTTCTTC
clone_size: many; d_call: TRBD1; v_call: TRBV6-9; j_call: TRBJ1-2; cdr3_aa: CASSLQGEGYTF; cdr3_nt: TGTGCCAGCAGTTTACAGGGGGAAGGCTACACCTTC
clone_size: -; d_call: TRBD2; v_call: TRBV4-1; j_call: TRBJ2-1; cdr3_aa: CASSQDLAANEQFF; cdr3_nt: TGCGCCAGCAGCCAAGATCTAGCGGCCAATGAGCAGTTCTTC
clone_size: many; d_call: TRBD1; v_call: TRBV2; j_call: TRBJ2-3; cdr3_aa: CASSGQGASTDTQYF; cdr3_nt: TGTGCCAGCAGTGGACAGGGGGCTAGCACAGATACGCAGTATTTT
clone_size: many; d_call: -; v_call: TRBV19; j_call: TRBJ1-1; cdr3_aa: CASSQGYTEAFF; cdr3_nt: TGTGCCAGCAGCCAGGGGTACACTGAAGCTTTCTTT
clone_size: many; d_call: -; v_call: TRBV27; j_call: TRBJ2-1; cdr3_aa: CASSLINEQFF; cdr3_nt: TGTGCCAGCAGTTTGATCAATGAGCAGTTCTTC
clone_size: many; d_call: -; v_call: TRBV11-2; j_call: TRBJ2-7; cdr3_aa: CASSLVIGTSEQYF; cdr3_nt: TGTGCCAGCAGCTTAGTTATAGGTACATCCGAGCAGTACTTC
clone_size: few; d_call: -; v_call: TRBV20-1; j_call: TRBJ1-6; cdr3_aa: CSAPVGTLNSPLHF; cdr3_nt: TGCAGTGCTCCTGTAGGGACATTAAATTCACCCCTCCACTTT
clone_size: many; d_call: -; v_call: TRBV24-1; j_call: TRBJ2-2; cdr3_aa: CATSEGQGNTGELFF; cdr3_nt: TGTGCCACCAGTGAAGGTCAGGGGAACACCGGGGAGCTGTTTTTT
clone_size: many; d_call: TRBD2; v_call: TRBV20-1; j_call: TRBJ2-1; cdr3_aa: CSARAPSSSGRRSYYNEQFF; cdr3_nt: TGCAGTGCTAGAGCCCCCTCTTCTAGCGGGAGAAGGTCCTACTACAATGAGCAGTTCTTC
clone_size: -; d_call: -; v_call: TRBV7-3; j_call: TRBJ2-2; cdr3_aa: CASSWRGGNTGELFF; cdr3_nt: TGTGCCAGCAGCTGGAGAGGGGGGAACACCGGGGAGCTGTTTTTT
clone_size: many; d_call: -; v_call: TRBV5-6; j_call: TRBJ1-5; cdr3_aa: CASSLKLGNQPQHF; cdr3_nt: TGTGCCAGCAGCTTAAAATTAGGGAATCAGCCCCAGCATTTT
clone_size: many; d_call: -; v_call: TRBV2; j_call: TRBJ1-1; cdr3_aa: CAVGQHRNTEAFF; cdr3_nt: TGTGCCGTAGGACAGCATCGGAACACTGAAGCTTTCTTT
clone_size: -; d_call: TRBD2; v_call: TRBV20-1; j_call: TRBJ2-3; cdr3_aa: CSARGGTSSLLSTDTQYF; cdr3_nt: TGCAGTGCCCGAGGCGGGACTAGCAGCCTACTAAGCACAGATACGCAGTATTTT
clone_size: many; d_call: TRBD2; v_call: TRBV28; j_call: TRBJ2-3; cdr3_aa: CASTREGITDTQYF; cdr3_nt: TGTGCCAGCACGCGGGAGGGCATCACAGATACGCAGTATTTT
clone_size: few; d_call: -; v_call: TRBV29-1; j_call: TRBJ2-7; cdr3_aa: CSVLNRDTHEQYF; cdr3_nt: TGCAGCGTTCTAAACAGGGATACCCACGAGCAGTACTTC
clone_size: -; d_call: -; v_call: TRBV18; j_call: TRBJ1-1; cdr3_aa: CASSPLSLQGEAFF; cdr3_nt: TGTGCCAGCTCACCACTAAGCCTACAGGGTGAAGCTTTCTTT
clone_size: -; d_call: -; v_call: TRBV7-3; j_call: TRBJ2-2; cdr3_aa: CASSLRVAGELFF; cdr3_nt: TGTGCCAGCAGCTTAAGAGTGGCCGGGGAGCTGTTTTTT